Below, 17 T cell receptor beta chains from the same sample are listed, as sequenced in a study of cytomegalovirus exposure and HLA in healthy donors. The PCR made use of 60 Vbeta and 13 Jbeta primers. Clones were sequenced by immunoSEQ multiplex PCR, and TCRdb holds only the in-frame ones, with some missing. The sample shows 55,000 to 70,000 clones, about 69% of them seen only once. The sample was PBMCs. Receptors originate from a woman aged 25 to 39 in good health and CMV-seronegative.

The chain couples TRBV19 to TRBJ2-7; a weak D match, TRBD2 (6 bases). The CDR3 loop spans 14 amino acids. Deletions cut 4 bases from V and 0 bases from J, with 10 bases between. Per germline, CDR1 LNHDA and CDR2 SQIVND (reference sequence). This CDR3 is CASSTSASSYEQYV. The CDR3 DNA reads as TGTGCCAGTAGTACTAGCGCTAGCTCCTACGAGCAGTACGTC.

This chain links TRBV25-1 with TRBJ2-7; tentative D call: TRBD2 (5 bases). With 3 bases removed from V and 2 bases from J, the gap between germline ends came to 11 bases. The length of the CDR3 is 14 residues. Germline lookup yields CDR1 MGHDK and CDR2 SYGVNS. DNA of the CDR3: TGTGCCAGCAGTGATATAAAGCGGCCCTACGAGCAGTACTTC. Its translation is CASSDIKRPYEQYF.

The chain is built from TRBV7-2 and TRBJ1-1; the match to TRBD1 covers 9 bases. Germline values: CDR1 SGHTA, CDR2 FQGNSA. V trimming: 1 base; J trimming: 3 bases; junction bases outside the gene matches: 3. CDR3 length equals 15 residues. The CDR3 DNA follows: TGTGCCAGCAGCTTAGGTCACAGGGGGCACACTGAAGCTTTCTTT. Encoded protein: CASSLGHRGHTEAFF.

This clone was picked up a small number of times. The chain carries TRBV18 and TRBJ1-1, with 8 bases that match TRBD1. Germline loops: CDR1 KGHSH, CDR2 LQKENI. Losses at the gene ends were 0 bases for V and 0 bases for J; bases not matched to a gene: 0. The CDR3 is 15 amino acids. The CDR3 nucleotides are TGTGCCAGCTCACCACCGACAGGGGTGAACACTGAAGCTTTCTTT. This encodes CASSPPTGVNTEAFF.

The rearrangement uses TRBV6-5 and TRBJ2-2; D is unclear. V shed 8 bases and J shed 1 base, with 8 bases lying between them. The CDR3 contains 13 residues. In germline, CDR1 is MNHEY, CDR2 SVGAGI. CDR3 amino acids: CASVFGNTGELFF. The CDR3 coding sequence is TGTGCCAGCGTGTTCGGGAACACCGGGGAGCTGTTTTTT.

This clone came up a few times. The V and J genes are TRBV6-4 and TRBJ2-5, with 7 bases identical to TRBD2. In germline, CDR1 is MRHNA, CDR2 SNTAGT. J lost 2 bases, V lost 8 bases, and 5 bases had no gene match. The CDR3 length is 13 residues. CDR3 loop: CASSREPQETQYF. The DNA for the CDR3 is TGTGCCAGCTCGCGGGAGCCTCAAGAGACCCAGTACTTC.

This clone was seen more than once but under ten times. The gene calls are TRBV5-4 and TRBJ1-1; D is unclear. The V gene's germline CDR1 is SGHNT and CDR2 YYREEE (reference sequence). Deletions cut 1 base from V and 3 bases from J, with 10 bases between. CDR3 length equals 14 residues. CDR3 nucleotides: TGTGCCAGCAGCTTGAACTGGGGAGACACTGAAGCTTTCTTT. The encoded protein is CASSLNWGDTEAFF. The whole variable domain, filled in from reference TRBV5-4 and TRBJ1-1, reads ETGVTQSPTHLIKTRGQQVTLRCSSQSGHNTVSWYQQALGQGPQFIFQYYREEENGRGNFPPRFSGLQFPNYSSELNVNALELDDSALYLCASSLNWGDTEAFFGQGTRLTVV.

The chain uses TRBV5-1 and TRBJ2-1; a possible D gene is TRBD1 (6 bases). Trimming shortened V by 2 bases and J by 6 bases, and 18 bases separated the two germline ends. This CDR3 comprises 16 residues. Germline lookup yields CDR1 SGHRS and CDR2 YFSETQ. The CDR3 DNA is TGCGCCAGCAGCTTAACGGACAGATACGATTTCAATGAGCAGTTCTTC. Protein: CASSLTDRYDFNEQFF. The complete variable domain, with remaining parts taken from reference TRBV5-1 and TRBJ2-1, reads KAGVTQTPRYLIKTRGQQVTLSCSPISGHRSVSWYQQTPGQGLQFLFEYFSETQRNKGNFPGRFSGRQFSNSRSEMNVSTLELGDSALYLCASSLTDRYDFNEQFFGPGTRLTVL.

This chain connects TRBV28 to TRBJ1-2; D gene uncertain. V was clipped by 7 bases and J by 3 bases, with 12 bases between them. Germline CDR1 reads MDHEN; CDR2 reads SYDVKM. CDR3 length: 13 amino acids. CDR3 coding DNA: TGTGCCAGCACCTCGGGTCTGGACTATGGCTACACCTTC. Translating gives CASTSGLDYGYTF.

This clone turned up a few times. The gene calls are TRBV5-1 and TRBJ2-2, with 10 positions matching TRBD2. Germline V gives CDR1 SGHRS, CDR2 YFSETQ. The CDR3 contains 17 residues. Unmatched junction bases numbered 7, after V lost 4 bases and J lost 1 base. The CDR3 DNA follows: TGCGCCAGCAGCCTACGGACTAGCGGAGAGAACACCGGGGAGCTGTTTTTT. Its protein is CASSLRTSGENTGELFF.

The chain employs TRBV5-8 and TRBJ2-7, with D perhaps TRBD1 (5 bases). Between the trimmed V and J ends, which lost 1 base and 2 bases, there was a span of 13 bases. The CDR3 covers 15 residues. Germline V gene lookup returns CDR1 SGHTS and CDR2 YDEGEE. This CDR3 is CASSLTTGTTYEQYF. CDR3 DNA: TGTGCCAGCAGCTTGACCACAGGTACCACCTACGAGCAGTACTTC.

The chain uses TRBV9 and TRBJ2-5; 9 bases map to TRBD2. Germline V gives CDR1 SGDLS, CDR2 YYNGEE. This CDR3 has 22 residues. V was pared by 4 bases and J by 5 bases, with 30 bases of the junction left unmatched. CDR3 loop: CASSSGRGRSGRNDALRETQYF. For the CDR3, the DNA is TGTGCCAGCAGCTCAGGCCGGGGCCGGAGCGGGAGGAATGATGCGCTACGGGAGACCCAGTACTTC.

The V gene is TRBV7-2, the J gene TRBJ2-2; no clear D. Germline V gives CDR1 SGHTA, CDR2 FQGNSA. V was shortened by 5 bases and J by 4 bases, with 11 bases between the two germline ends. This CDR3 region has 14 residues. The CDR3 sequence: CASSPYPGTGELFF. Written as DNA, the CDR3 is TGTGCCAGCAGCCCATACCCGGGCACCGGGGAGCTGTTTTTT.

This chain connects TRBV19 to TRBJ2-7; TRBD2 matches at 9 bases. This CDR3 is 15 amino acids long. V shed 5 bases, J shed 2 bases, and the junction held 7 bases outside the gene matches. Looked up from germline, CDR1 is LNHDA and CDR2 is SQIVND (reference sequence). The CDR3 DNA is TGTGCCAGTAGTGACTCTTCTAGCGGGACCTACGAGCAGTACTTC. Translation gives CASSDSSSGTYEQYF.

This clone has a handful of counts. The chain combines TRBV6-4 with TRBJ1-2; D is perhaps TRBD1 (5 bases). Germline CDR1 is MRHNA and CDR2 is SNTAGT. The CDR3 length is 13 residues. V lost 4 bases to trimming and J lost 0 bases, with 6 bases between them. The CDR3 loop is CASSVTANYGYTF. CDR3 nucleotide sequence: TGTGCCAGCAGTGTGACAGCTAACTATGGCTACACCTTC.

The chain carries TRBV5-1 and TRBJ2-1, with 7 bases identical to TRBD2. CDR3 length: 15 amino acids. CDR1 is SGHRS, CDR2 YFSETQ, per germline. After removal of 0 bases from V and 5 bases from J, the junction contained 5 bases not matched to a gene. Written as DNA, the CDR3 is TGCGCCAGCAGCTTGGTAGCGGGCGATAACAATGAGCAGTTCTTC. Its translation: CASSLVAGDNNEQFF.

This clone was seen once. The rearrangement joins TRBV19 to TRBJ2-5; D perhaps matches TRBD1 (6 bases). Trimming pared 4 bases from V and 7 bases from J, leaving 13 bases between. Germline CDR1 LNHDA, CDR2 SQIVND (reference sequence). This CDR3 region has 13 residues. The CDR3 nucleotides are TGTGCCAGTAGTAGCGACAGGTTCATGACCCAGTACTTC. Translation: CASSSDRFMTQYF. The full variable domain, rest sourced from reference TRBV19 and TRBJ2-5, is DGGITQSPKYLFRKEGQNVTLSCEQNLNHDAMYWYRQDPGQGLRLIYYSQIVNDFQKGDIAEGYSVSREKKESFPLTVTSAQKNPTAFYLCASSSDRFMTQYFGPGTRLLVL.